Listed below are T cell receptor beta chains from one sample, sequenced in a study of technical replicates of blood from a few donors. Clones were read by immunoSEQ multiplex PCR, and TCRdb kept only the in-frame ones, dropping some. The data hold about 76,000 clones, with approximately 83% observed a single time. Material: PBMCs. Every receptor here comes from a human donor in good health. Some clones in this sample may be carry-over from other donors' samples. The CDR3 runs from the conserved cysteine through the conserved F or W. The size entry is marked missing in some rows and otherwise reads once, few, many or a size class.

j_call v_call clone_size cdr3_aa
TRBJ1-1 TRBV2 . CASTGFNTEAFF
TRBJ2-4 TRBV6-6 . CASRLSPYKNIQYF
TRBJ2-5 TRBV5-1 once CASSLGTGVQTQYF
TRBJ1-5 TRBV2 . CASSKFPDQPQHF
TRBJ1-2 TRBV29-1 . CSVKRGGESYGYTF
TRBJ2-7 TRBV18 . CASSPTGTSGHEQYF
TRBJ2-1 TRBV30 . CASTGDSYNEQFF
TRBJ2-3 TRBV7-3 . CASSLRGTSGDTQYF
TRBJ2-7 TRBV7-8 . CASSARWTSGNVPSSYEQYF
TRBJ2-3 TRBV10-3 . CAISREGLAGSDTQYF
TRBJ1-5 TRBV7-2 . CASSPGATAYSNQPQHF
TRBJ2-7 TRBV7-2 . CASSSPGLAAYEQYF
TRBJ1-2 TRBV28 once CASSFWGQGRRNYGYTF
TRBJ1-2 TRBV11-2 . CASSLGMWRDRDAYGYTF
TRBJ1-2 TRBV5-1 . CASSPPWQNYGYTF
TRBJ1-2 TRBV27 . CASSPTGTNYGYTF
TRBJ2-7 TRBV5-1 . CASSSSTGAYAEQYF
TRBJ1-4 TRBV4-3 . CASSQDHRSGEKLFF
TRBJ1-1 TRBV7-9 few CASSFYGQEVEAFF
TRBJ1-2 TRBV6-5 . CASSSSYGYTF
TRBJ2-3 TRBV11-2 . CASSLESGLAGGTQYF
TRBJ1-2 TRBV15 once CATSRGYSSNYGYTF
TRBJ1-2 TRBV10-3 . CAISGGRYSTLDYGYTF
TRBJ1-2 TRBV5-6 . CASSLPGGIDGYTF
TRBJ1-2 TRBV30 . CAWSRGRDYGYTF
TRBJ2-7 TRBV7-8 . CASSSMTSGKYEQYF
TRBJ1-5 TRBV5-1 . CASSSGTGNQPQHF
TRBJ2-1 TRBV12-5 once CVRGEQFF
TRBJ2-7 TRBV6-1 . CASSEGPAYEQYF
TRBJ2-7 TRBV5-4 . CASSPRLANEPPYEQYF
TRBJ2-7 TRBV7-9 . CASSSIMAGSEQYF
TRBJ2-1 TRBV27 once CASSRTSGNYNEQFF
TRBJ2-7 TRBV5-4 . CASSPGGFPSSYEQYF
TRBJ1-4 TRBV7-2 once CASSLSTNEKLFF
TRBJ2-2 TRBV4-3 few CASSQDLAGGPSGELFF
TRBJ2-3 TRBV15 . CATSRTSGGADTQYF
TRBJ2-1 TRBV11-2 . CASSSPRTAYNEQFF
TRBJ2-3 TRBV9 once CASSVEGRGLTDTQYF
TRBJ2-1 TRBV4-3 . CASSQDVAGAGNEQFF
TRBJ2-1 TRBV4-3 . CASSQGQGLYNEQFF
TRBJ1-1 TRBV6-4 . CASSEQGETEAFF
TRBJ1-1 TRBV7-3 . CASSPQARGSSDGVFTEAFF
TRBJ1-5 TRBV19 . CASSIGGTGAGGGPQHF
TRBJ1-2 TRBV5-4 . CASSLDPGGTSRGYTF
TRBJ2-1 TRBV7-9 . CASSHGDRVYNEQFF
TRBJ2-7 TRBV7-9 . CASSLGGGAYEQYF
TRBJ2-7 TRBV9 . CASSVASGSYEQYF
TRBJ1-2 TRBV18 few CASSPRDSSNYGYTF
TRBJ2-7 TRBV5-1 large CASSSAGGYHEQYF
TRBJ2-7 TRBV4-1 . CASSDSGTGSYEQYF
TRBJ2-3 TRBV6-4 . CASSERGGAGTDTQYF